Following are 32 T cell receptor beta chains from one sample sequenced in a study of shared clonotypes between healthy human individuals. Sequencing was performed with immunoSEQ multiplex PCR; in TCRdb, only in-frame clones are kept and a portion is missing. This sample carries around 480,000 clones, nearly 80% of them seen once, and the ten largest clones take around 13%. The sequencing sample was made of PBMCs. Receptor source: a woman in her thirties or forties in good health. Some clones in this sample may be carry-over from other donors' samples.

This chain links TRBV6-1 with TRBJ1-2, with D unresolved. Trimming took off 5 bases at V and 8 bases at J, with 18 bases between the two ends. The CDR3 sequence is 14 residues long. Germline CDR1 reads MNHNS; CDR2 reads SASEGT. The DNA of the CDR3 is TGTGCCAGCAGTCTTCCTACAGAGATGGGCGGCTACACCTTC. Its protein is CASSLPTEMGGYTF.

This clone turned up a few times. A read error may account for a junction end that differs from germline. The chain links TRBV4-3 to TRBJ1-1, with a weak D call TRBD1 (5 bases). Germline CDR1 and CDR2: LGHNA and YSLEER. The CDR3 is 12 residues long. The CDR3 is CASSHAGTPLGF. CDR3 in DNA: TGCGCCAGCAGCCACGCTGGGACCCCCCTTGGATTT.

The V call is TRBV5-5, the J call TRBJ2-2; D perhaps matches TRBD1 (6 bases). CDR1 is SGHKS, CDR2 YYEKEE, per germline (reference sequence). The V and J ends lost 0 bases and 5 bases respectively, with 11 bases between them. The CDR3 consists of 15 residues. The CDR3 is CASSLGPGATGELFF. The CDR3 nucleotides are TGTGCCAGCAGCTTGGGCCCAGGGGCAACCGGGGAGCTGTTTTTT.

There are a few counts of this clone. V is TRBV5-1 and J is TRBJ1-4; no clear D. Per the germline V gene, CDR1 is SGHRS and CDR2 is YFSETQ. The CDR3 runs 15 residues. V lost 0 bases, J lost 6 bases, and 12 bases lay in between. For the CDR3, the DNA is TGCGCCAGCAGCTTGGATGGATCCTTCGATGAAAAACTGTTTTTT. Translated: CASSLDGSFDEKLFF.

The genes are TRBV7-9 and TRBJ2-1; D uncertain. The V gene's germline CDR1 is SEHNR and CDR2 FQNEAQ (reference sequence). Trimming stripped 3 bases from V and 4 bases from J, with 13 bases between. The CDR3 contains 15 residues. The DNA of the CDR3 is TGTGCCAGCAGCTTCGTTTCGGGTACTTACAATGAGCAGTTCTTC. This gives the protein CASSFVSGTYNEQFF.

The rearrangement joins TRBV10-2 to TRBJ2-1; 7 nucleotides match TRBD1. The CDR3 spans 15 residues. The germline CDR1 and CDR2 sequences are WSHSY and SAAADI. V gave up 7 bases and J gave up 4 bases; unmatched junction bases: 10. Written as DNA, the CDR3 is TGCGCCAGCACCCCGAAGGGACAGCCTTACAATGAGCAGTTCTTC. Its protein product is CASTPKGQPYNEQFF.

V usage is TRBV6-5 and J usage is TRBJ2-7; tentatively, D is TRBD2 (5 bases). Germline V gives CDR1 MNHEY, CDR2 SVGAGI. Trimming took 7 bases from V and 0 from J, leaving 13 bases between them. The CDR3 has 14 amino acids. CDR3 protein: CASTYDGGSYEQYF. In DNA, the CDR3 is TGTGCCAGCACCTACGACGGAGGCTCCTACGAGCAGTACTTC.

The chain carries TRBV4-1 and TRBJ2-7; 9 bases are a match to TRBD2. V was pared by 1 base and J by 3 bases, with 19 bases of the junction left unmatched. CDR1 and CDR2 from the germline V gene are MGHRA and YSYEKL. The CDR3 contains 20 residues. CDR3 nucleotide sequence: TGCGCCAGCAGCCAAGTCGTAATTCTTTCGGTGAGCGGGAGGAACTACGAGCAGTACTTC. Translated: CASSQVVILSVSGRNYEQYF.

This clone occurred a few times. The rearrangement joins TRBV11-2 to TRBJ2-1; D not certain. The CDR3 loop spans 13 amino acids. V was pared by 0 bases and J by 9 bases, with 9 bases between. The germline V gene encodes CDR1 SGHAT and CDR2 FQNNGV. CDR3 sequence reads: CASSLDRTIEQFF. The CDR3 DNA follows: TGTGCCAGCAGCTTAGATCGGACCATTGAGCAGTTCTTC.

The CDR3 spells CASSVRTGVGYTF. CDR3 sequence (DNA): TGTGCCAGCAGCGTCAGGACAGGGGTGGGCTACACCTTC. The gene calls are TRBV27 and TRBJ1-2, with 9 nucleotides matching TRBD1. CDR1 and CDR2 (germline): MNHEY, SMNVEV (reference sequence). V shed 6 bases, J shed 8 bases, and the junction held 7 bases outside the gene matches. CDR3 size: 13 residues.

V and J are TRBV9 and TRBJ1-2, with TRBD1 as a possible D gene (5 bases). The CDR3 covers 14 residues. Between the trimmed V and J ends, which lost 1 base and 2 bases, there was a span of 9 bases. The germline V gene encodes CDR1 SGDLS and CDR2 YYNGEE. The CDR3 nucleotides read TGTGCCAGCAGCGTATCGGAGGGGAACTATGGCTACACCTTC. This sequence encodes CASSVSEGNYGYTF.

This clone was counted at least ten times. The chain couples TRBV9 to TRBJ2-3, with D unclear. Per the germline V gene, CDR1 is SGDLS and CDR2 is YYNGEE. The length of the CDR3 is 13 residues. V was pared by 0 bases and J by 6 bases, with 8 bases between. The CDR3 loop is CASSVEFVDTQYF. The CDR3 DNA reads TGTGCCAGCAGCGTAGAATTCGTGGATACGCAGTATTTT.

Turning to this clone: Additional DNA sequences in this sample encode the identical CDR3. The gene calls are TRBV5-1 and TRBJ2-7; 7 bases are shared with TRBD1. This CDR3 comprises 14 residues. From germline, CDR1 is SGHRS and CDR2 YFSETQ. V lost 0 bases to trimming and J lost 3 bases; unmatched junction nucleotides: 3. CDR3 protein: CASSLGQGYYEQYF. The DNA of the CDR3 is TGCGCCAGCAGCTTGGGACAGGGTTACTACGAGCAGTACTTC.

The chain uses TRBV18 and TRBJ1-4; D perhaps matches TRBD1 (5 bases). With 2 bases removed from V and 8 bases from J, the gap between germline ends came to 12 bases. Looked up from germline, CDR1 is KGHSH and CDR2 is LQKENI. This CDR3 has 14 residues. CDR3 amino acids: CASSPGGVMEKLFF. DNA of the CDR3: TGTGCCAGCTCACCAGGAGGGGTCATGGAAAAACTGTTTTTT.

This chain joins TRBV18 and TRBJ1-2; 7 nucleotides match TRBD1. This CDR3 spans 16 amino acids. J gave up 2 bases and V 3 bases, and 9 bases lay outside the gene matches. Germline CDR1 KGHSH, CDR2 LQKENI. The CDR3: CASSPASADRNYGYTF. In nucleotides, the CDR3 is TGTGCCAGCTCACCTGCCTCTGCGGACAGGAACTATGGCTACACCTTC.

The chain has TRBV11-2 and TRBJ1-1; possibly TRBD1 for D (5 bases). With 4 bases removed from V and 1 base from J, the gap between germline ends came to 10 bases. CDR3 size: 14 residues. From germline, CDR1 is SGHAT and CDR2 FQNNGV. DNA for the CDR3: TGTGCCAGCAGCTGGTCGACAGCGAACACTGAAGCTTTCTTT. It encodes CASSWSTANTEAFF. Full variable domain (outside the CDR3, taken from reference TRBV11-2 and TRBJ1-1): EAGVAQSPRYKIIEKRQSVAFWCNPISGHATLYWYQQILGQGPKLLIQFQNNGVVDDSQLPKDRFSAERLKGVDSTLKIQPAKLEDSAVYLCASSWSTANTEAFFGQGTRLTVV.

V is TRBV19 and J is TRBJ2-7; TRBD2 aligns across 10 bases. The CDR3 length is 15 residues. CDR1 LNHDA and CDR2 SQIVND come from the germline V gene (reference sequence). J lost 3 bases, V lost 4 bases, and 6 bases had no gene match. CDR3 sequence reads: CASSKEWTSGYEQYF. The CDR3 DNA sequence: TGTGCCAGTAGTAAGGAATGGACTAGCGGCTACGAGCAGTACTTC.

This clone was seen just once. The genes are TRBV6-5 and TRBJ1-4; D possibly corresponds to TRBD1 (5 bases). Germline V gene lookup returns CDR1 MNHEY and CDR2 SVGAGI. The V gene lost 2 bases and the J gene lost 0 bases, with 10 bases spanning the gap. The CDR3 spans 16 residues. The CDR3 sequence is CASSYRGISTNEKLFF. CDR3 bases: TGTGCCAGCAGTTACAGGGGCATTTCAACTAATGAAAAACTGTTTTTT.

The chain has TRBV5-6 and TRBJ2-3, with 10 bases fitting TRBD2. The trim removed 1 base at V and 7 bases at J, leaving 6 bases unmatched. The CDR3 contains 15 residues. The germline gives CDR1 SGHDT, CDR2 YYEEEE. CDR3 sequence reads: CASSLTGTSANTQYF. DNA of the CDR3: TGTGCCAGCAGCTTGACCGGGACTAGCGCGAATACGCAGTATTTT.

The chain couples TRBV19 to TRBJ2-7; 10 bases match TRBD2. This CDR3 comprises 15 residues. Germline V lookup: CDR1 LNHDA, CDR2 SQIVND (reference sequence). The junction had 3 bases not matched to a gene; V was cut back by 2 bases and J by 2 bases. CDR3 coding DNA: TGTGCCAGTAGTATAACTAGCGGGAATCCCTACGAGCAGTACTTC. Residues: CASSITSGNPYEQYF.

The sample holds a few counts of this clone. The same CDR3 can be traced to other DNA sequences in this sample. The chain uses TRBV18 and TRBJ1-1; tentative D call: TRBD1 (5 bases). Trimming took off 3 bases at V and 3 bases at J, with 8 bases between the two ends. This CDR3 region has 13 residues. CDR1 KGHSH and CDR2 LQKENI come from the germline V gene. The DNA for the CDR3 is TGTGCCAGCTCACCGGGCAGGGACACTGAAGCTTTCTTT. Translated: CASSPGRDTEAFF.

The gene calls are TRBV27 and TRBJ2-7; no clear D. Germline V gene sequence: CDR1 MNHEY, CDR2 SMNVEV (reference sequence). The CDR3 runs 16 residues. Trimming left V 2 bases short and J 0 bases short, with 14 bases between. The DNA of the CDR3 is TGTGCCAGCAGTTTAAATTTTCTCGTGAGCTCCTACGAGCAGTACTTC. Translating it yields CASSLNFLVSSYEQYF.

The chain links TRBV2 to TRBJ2-7, with 7 bases fitting TRBD2. Germline V gives CDR1 SNHLY, CDR2 FYNNEI. The CDR3 runs 14 residues. The junction had 6 bases not matched to a gene; V was cut back by 7 bases and J by 0 bases. The CDR3 loop is CASTAGVPSYEQYF. CDR3 DNA: TGTGCCAGCACCGCGGGAGTACCCTCCTACGAGCAGTACTTC. Full variable domain (outside the CDR3, taken from reference TRBV2 and TRBJ2-7): EPEVTQTPSHQVTQMGQEVILRCVPISNHLYFYWYRQILGQKVEFLVSFYNNEISEKSEIFDDQFSVERPDGSNFTLKIRSTKLEDSAMYFCASTAGVPSYEQYFGPGTRLTVT.

This clone was recorded at least ten times. This chain uses TRBV7-2 with TRBJ2-4; 8 bases fit TRBD1. CDR3 length: 19 residues. Unmatched junction bases numbered 23, after V lost 5 bases and J lost 8 bases. The germline V gene has CDR1 SGHTA and CDR2 FQGNSA. DNA for the CDR3: TGTGCCAGCAGCCCGGCTTATGGACTTTTAGGACAGGGCGGAGACATTCAGTACTTC. Encoded protein: CASSPAYGLLGQGGDIQYF.

The chain couples TRBV29-1 to TRBJ1-1; D gene unclear. The CDR3 is made up of 11 amino acids. Germline CDR1 reads SQVTM; CDR2 reads ANQGSEA. With 5 bases removed from V and 6 bases from J, the gap between germline ends came to 10 bases. For the CDR3, the DNA is TGCAGCGTTCAGATGAGGTCTGAAGCTTTCTTT. Its translation is CSVQMRSEAFF. Drawing the rest from reference TRBV29-1 and TRBJ1-1, the complete variable domain is SAVISQKPSRDICQRGTSLTIQCQVDSQVTMMFWYRQQPGQSLTLIATANQGSEATYESGFVIDKFPISRPNLTFSTLTVSNMSPEDSSIYLCSVQMRSEAFFGQGTRLTVV.

This clone appeared a single time. The genes are TRBV7-9 and TRBJ2-1, with 8 bases lining up with TRBD2. There are 17 residues in the CDR3. Germline V gives CDR1 SEHNR, CDR2 FQNEAQ (reference sequence). The V gene end was trimmed by 1 base and the J gene end by 8 bases; junction bases not matched to a gene: 13. CDR3 bases: TGTGCCAGCAGCTTAGGAAGTAAGCGGGAGACTTTCCATGAGCAGTTCTTC. Translation gives CASSLGSKRETFHEQFF.

This chain joins TRBV7-9 and TRBJ2-7, with D unresolved. This CDR3 has 13 amino acids. Trimming shortened V by 5 bases and J by 2 bases, and 10 bases separated the two germline ends. Germline loops: CDR1 SEHNR, CDR2 FQNEAQ (reference sequence). In DNA, the CDR3 is TGTGCCAGCAGCGAAACGAACCCCTACGAGCAGTACTTC. Encoded protein: CASSETNPYEQYF.

The CDR3 sequence: CASRLIGGLGNTGELFF. Here the CDR3 DNA reads TGCGCCAGCAGGCTAATTGGGGGACTCGGAAACACCGGGGAGCTGTTTTTT. This chain links TRBV4-1 with TRBJ2-2, with a possible D match to TRBD2 (6 bases). This CDR3 has 17 residues. Trimming removed 6 bases from V and 2 bases from J, with 19 bases in between. The germline CDR1 and CDR2 sequences are MGHRA and YSYEKL.

This clone turned up a few times. The V and J genes are TRBV6-1 and TRBJ1-5; the D gene is possibly TRBD1 (5 bases). This CDR3 is built from 14 residues. The germline V gene has CDR1 MNHNS and CDR2 SASEGT. V dropped 1 base and J dropped 7 bases, with 11 bases sitting between them. The CDR3 bases are TGTGCCAGCAGTGAAGGAGGGGATGGGCAGCCCCAGCATTTT. Its translation is CASSEGGDGQPQHF.

In its sample, this clone was seen a few times. This likely traces to a read error, being one base from a far larger clone. The V and J genes are TRBV2 and TRBJ2-1; D remains ambiguous. Looked up from germline, CDR1 is SNHLY and CDR2 is FYNNEI. Trimming took off 5 bases at V and 3 bases at J, with 2 bases between the two ends. This CDR3 comprises 11 residues. This CDR3 reads CASSFYNEQFF. Here the CDR3 DNA reads TGTGCCAGCAGTTTCTACAATGAGCAGTTCTTC.

This chain joins TRBV11-2 and TRBJ2-5; 10 positions match TRBD2. V was pared by 1 base and J by 5 bases, with 7 bases of the junction left unmatched. Germline values: CDR1 SGHAT, CDR2 FQNNGV. This CDR3 has 16 residues. The CDR3 region is CASSLVLAGVAETQYF. The CDR3 nucleotides read TGTGCCAGCAGCTTAGTCCTAGCGGGAGTAGCGGAGACCCAGTACTTC.

The CDR3 here is CASSLGVGTQRIDEQFF. In DNA, the CDR3 is TGCGCCAGCAGCTTGGGGGTAGGGACCCAACGGATCGATGAGCAGTTCTTC. The rearrangement links TRBV5-1 to TRBJ2-1; possibly TRBD1 or TRBD2 for D (5 bases each). Germline CDR1 is SGHRS and CDR2 is YFSETQ. The ends were cut back, 0 bases at V and 8 bases at J, with 21 bases in the middle. The CDR3 totals 17 residues. Complete variable domain (other parts from reference TRBV5-1 and TRBJ2-1): KAGVTQTPRYLIKTRGQQVTLSCSPISGHRSVSWYQQTPGQGLQFLFEYFSETQRNKGNFPGRFSGRQFSNSRSEMNVSTLELGDSALYLCASSLGVGTQRIDEQFFGPGTRLTVL.